A selection of T cell receptor beta chains follows, all from one sample in a study of blood T cells in healthy people across ages. TCRdb passed the 5' RACE reads through MiXCR, listing each CDR3 protein once. The sample lists about 1.8 million distinct CDR3 sequences; less than 50% were seen once. Material for sequencing was blood. The source is a woman aged 40 to 50 in good health. CDR3s include the opening cysteine and the closing phenylalanine or tryptophan.

V gene: TRBV6-2/TRBV6-3; J gene: TRBJ2-1; CDR3 protein: CATHGRGGNEQFF
V gene: TRBV20-1; J gene: TRBJ1-5; CDR3 protein: CSARTGEFNQPQHF
V gene: TRBV5-1; J gene: TRBJ2-1; CDR3 protein: CASRPSVAGVSYNEQFF
V gene: TRBV27; J gene: TRBJ2-7; CDR3 protein: CASSKVFGQVNYEQYF
V gene: TRBV2; J gene: TRBJ2-5; CDR3 protein: CASSEVVGKETQYF
V gene: TRBV9; J gene: TRBJ2-7; CDR3 protein: CASSGGGGSYEQYF
V gene: TRBV6-1; J gene: TRBJ2-5; CDR3 protein: CASRGPGQTQYF
V gene: TRBV18; J gene: TRBJ2-7; CDR3 protein: CASSPKGRSYEQYF
V gene: TRBV12-3/TRBV12-4; J gene: TRBJ2-3; CDR3 protein: CASKSSWSTDTQYF
V gene: TRBV4-2; J gene: TRBJ1-2; CDR3 protein: CASSQDGSGQQYGYTF
V gene: TRBV6-6; J gene: TRBJ2-7; CDR3 protein: CASTRQLASSYEQYF
V gene: TRBV5-1; J gene: TRBJ2-1; CDR3 protein: CASSSGQEYNEQFF
V gene: TRBV20-1; J gene: TRBJ2-7; CDR3 protein: CSSPGLGGYYEQYF
V gene: TRBV7-2; J gene: TRBJ2-1; CDR3 protein: CASTTLNNEQFF
V gene: TRBV29-1; J gene: TRBJ2-5; CDR3 protein: CSVGAGGSGETQYF
V gene: TRBV27; J gene: TRBJ2-1; CDR3 protein: CASSLEPSGGYKEQFF
V gene: TRBV5-6; J gene: TRBJ2-5; CDR3 protein: CASSLGIGETQYF
V gene: TRBV4-1; J gene: TRBJ2-1; CDR3 protein: CASSQDWAGGNNEQFF
V gene: TRBV9; J gene: -; CDR3 protein: CASSKGGASEQYF
V gene: TRBV4-1; J gene: -; CDR3 protein: CASSQIKTTSGGEQYF
V gene: TRBV14; J gene: TRBJ2-1; CDR3 protein: CASKTGSPLNGNEQFF
V gene: TRBV2; J gene: TRBJ2-1; CDR3 protein: CASRGGLAGDNEQFF
V gene: TRBV6-1; J gene: TRBJ2-5; CDR3 protein: CASSESGAWETQYF
V gene: TRBV7-9; J gene: TRBJ2-4; CDR3 protein: CASRPTGGVGSTQYF
V gene: TRBV20-1; J gene: TRBJ2-4; CDR3 protein: CSRLRTQGAKNIQYF
V gene: TRBV7-2; J gene: TRBJ2-3; CDR3 protein: CASSLLNPGRDTQYF
V gene: TRBV29-1; J gene: TRBJ2-7; CDR3 protein: CSGLGQGLSKSSYEQYF
V gene: TRBV6-5; J gene: TRBJ1-4; CDR3 protein: CASRNRGSTNEKLFF
V gene: TRBV6-5; J gene: TRBJ2-3; CDR3 protein: CASSYSQGTSTDTQYF
V gene: TRBV5-6; J gene: TRBJ1-1; CDR3 protein: CASSLDGVGITPFGAFF
V gene: TRBV4-3; J gene: TRBJ1-2; CDR3 protein: CASSQGRDYGYTF
V gene: TRBV6-2/TRBV6-3; J gene: -; CDR3 protein: CAGSHYYEQYF
V gene: TRBV28; J gene: TRBJ2-7; CDR3 protein: CASSPGQDPYEQYF
V gene: TRBV7-2; J gene: TRBJ1-4; CDR3 protein: CASSLKGLEQKLFF
V gene: TRBV2; J gene: TRBJ1-2; CDR3 protein: CASSEGSRGRYGYTF
V gene: TRBV7-2; J gene: TRBJ2-5; CDR3 protein: CASSPRVPSGAVETQYF
V gene: TRBV21-1; J gene: TRBJ2-1; CDR3 protein: CASSKDIGLAGSVRREYNEQFF
V gene: TRBV5-1; J gene: TRBJ2-3; CDR3 protein: CASSLAPLTGAPTDTQYF
V gene: TRBV5-1; J gene: TRBJ1-1; CDR3 protein: CASSLETGADTEAFF
V gene: TRBV24-1; J gene: TRBJ2-1; CDR3 protein: CATSDPPTSLNEQFF
V gene: TRBV28; J gene: TRBJ2-1; CDR3 protein: CATQGLPQTNGQFF
V gene: TRBV5-1; J gene: TRBJ2-3; CDR3 protein: CASSLAGAFIGTQYF
V gene: TRBV9; J gene: TRBJ2-1; CDR3 protein: CASSVGVTGGYNEQFF
V gene: TRBV7-9; J gene: TRBJ2-1; CDR3 protein: CASSSRDSKETQFF
V gene: TRBV29-1; J gene: TRBJ1-2; CDR3 protein: CSVRGLDYGYTF
V gene: TRBV28; J gene: TRBJ2-1; CDR3 protein: CASMGSRGRYNEQFF
V gene: TRBV12-3/TRBV12-4; J gene: TRBJ1-5; CDR3 protein: CASSLGGLPQPQHF
V gene: TRBV20-1; J gene: TRBJ2-5; CDR3 protein: CSARLGGAQETQYF
V gene: TRBV5-1; J gene: TRBJ2-7; CDR3 protein: CASSLVQGADGSYEQYF
V gene: TRBV28; J gene: TRBJ1-2; CDR3 protein: CASSEHGGSNYGYTF
V gene: TRBV12-3/TRBV12-4; J gene: TRBJ1-2; CDR3 protein: CASSRARKGNYGYTF
V gene: TRBV4-2; J gene: TRBJ2-1; CDR3 protein: CASSHSGGAVDEQFF
V gene: TRBV27; J gene: TRBJ2-1; CDR3 protein: CASSFASDFYNERFF
V gene: TRBV5-1; J gene: TRBJ2-5; CDR3 protein: CASTSGGPRQETQYF
V gene: TRBV28; J gene: TRBJ2-1; CDR3 protein: CASSPNRVDEQFF
V gene: TRBV29-1; J gene: TRBJ2-7; CDR3 protein: CSLLRDRNTYEQYF
V gene: TRBV9; J gene: TRBJ2-7; CDR3 protein: CASSPQWGLTYEQYF